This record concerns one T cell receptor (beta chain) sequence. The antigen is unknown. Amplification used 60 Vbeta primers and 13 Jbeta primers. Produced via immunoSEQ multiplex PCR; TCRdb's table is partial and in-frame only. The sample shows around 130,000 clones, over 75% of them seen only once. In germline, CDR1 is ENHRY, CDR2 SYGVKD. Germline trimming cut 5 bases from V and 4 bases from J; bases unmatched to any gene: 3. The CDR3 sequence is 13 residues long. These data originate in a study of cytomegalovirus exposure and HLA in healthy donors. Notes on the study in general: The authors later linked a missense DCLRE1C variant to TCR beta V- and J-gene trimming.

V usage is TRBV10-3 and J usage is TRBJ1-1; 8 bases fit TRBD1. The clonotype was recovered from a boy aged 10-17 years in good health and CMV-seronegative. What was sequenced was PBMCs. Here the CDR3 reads CAISTGGATEAFF. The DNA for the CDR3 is TGTGCCATCAGTACAGGGGGGGCCACTGAAGCTTTCTTT.